This T cell receptor (beta chain) was sequenced in a study of regulatory T cells in long-lasting Graves disease. Notes on the study in general: Possibly, accuracy suffered from the small sample size. The study found lower TCR diversity in persistent Graves' patients than in newly diagnosed ones. Persistent disease favored TRBV28, TRBJ1-2 and TRBJ2-5.

From germline, CDR1 is SGHAT and CDR2 FQNNGV. Trimming shortened V by 8 bases and J by 10 bases, and 12 bases separated the two germline ends. The CDR3 covers 12 residues. Arm-PCR of CDR3 regions and iRepertoire HTBI primers were the basis on which TCR beta libraries were built. TCRdb passed the multiplex PCR reads through MiXCR, listing each CDR3 protein once. The sample contains a few hundred thousand distinct CDR3 sequences, 22% of which appear only once. Noted time point: persistent/refractory GD, antithyroid drugs over 5 years with positive TRAb. PBMCs provided the RNA from which the TCR library was made. This clonotype has a count of ten or more. Its matching antigen is unknown.

The genes are TRBV11-2 and TRBJ1-6; no clear D. The clonotype originates from a female donor with Graves disease. The input for sequencing was peripheral blood mononuclear cells (PBMCs), taken when the disease was refractory, from a patient treated with antithyroid drugs. CDR3 protein: CASGELGSPLHF. CDR3 bases: TGTGCCAGCGGCGAATTAGGATCACCCCTCCACTTT.